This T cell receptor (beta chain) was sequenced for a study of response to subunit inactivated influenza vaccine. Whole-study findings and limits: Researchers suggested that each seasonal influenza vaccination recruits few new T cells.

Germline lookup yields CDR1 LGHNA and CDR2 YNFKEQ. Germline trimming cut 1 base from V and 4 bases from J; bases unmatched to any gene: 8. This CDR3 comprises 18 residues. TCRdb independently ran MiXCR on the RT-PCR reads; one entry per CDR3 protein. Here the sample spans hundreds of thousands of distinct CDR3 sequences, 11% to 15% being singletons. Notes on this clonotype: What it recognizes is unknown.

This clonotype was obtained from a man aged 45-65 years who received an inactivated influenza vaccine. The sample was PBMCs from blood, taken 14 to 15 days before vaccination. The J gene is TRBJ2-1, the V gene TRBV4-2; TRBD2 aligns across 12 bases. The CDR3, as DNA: TGTGCCAGCAGCCAAGCGCGACTAGCGGGAGAAGGATACAATGAGCAGTTCTTC. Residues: CASSQARLAGEGYNEQFF.